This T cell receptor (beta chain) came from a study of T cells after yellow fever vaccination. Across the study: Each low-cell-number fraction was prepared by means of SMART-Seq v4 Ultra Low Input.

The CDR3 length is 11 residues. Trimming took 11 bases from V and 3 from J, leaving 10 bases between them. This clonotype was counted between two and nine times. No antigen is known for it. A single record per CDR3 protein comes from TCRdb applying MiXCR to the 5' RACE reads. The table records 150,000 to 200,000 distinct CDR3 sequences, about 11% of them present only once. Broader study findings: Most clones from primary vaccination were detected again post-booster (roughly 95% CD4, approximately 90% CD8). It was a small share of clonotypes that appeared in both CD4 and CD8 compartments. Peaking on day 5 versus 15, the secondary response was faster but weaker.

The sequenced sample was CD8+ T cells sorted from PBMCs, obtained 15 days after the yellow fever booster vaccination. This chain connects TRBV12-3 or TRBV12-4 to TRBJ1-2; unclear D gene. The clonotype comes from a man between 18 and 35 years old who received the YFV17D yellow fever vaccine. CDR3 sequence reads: CAQGRDYGYTF. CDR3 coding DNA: TGTGCCCAAGGCCGTGACTATGGCTACACCTTC.